This TCR beta chain was captured by sequencing in a study of blood T cell repertoires in COVID-19. Across the study: There were acute and convalescent COVID-19 samples, and they came from the United States, Italy and Spain.

Original processing notes: Estimation of nucleated cell counts relied on the amplification of reference gene primers. Profiling relied on immunoSEQ multiplex PCR, and the TCRdb table lists in-frame clones only, not all of them. That table supplies the V and J calls and clone size; D and trimming were determined from the DNA. There are about 120,000 clones in the sample; about 78% occur only once, and about 2% lies in the top ten. The CDR3 is 15 amino acids. The V end lost 7 bases, the J end lost 4 bases, and 18 bases lay between the germline ends. Germline CDR1 reads MDHEN; CDR2 reads SYDVKM. The chain recombines TRBV28 with TRBJ2-3, with D uncertain. The sequenced sample consisted of peripheral blood. This receptor was identified in a man aged 70 or older with acute or convalescent COVID-19. The CDR3 sequence is CASKAAILAADTQYF. The CDR3 region has the DNA TGTGCCAGCAAGGCGGCTATCCTCGCGGCAGATACGCAGTATTTT.